This T cell receptor (beta chain) was profiled in a study of regulatory T cells in long-lasting Graves disease. Time point of the sample: persistent/refractory GD, antithyroid drugs over 5 years with positive TRAb. Making the TCR library involved RNA that had been extracted from PBMCs. This CDR3 spans 15 amino acids. Per germline, CDR1 MNHNS and CDR2 SASEGT. Germline trimming cut 9 bases from V and 5 bases from J; bases unmatched to any gene: 13. Relying on iRepertoire HTBI primers and Arm-PCR of CDR3 regions, the team built TCR beta libraries. Using its own MiXCR run on the multiplex PCR reads, TCRdb lists one record per CDR3 protein. The table records roughly 470,000 distinct CDR3 sequences, around 20% of them present only once.

The TCR originated in a female donor with Graves disease. Specimen: peripheral blood mononuclear cells (PBMCs), collected when the disease was refractory, from a patient treated with antithyroid drugs. The chain is built from TRBV6-1 and TRBJ2-5, with 9 bases fitting TRBD2. The CDR3 sequence: CASRREGRGYETQYF. The CDR3 DNA reads as TGTGCCAGTAGGCGGGAGGGCCGAGGATATGAGACCCAGTACTTC.